This T cell receptor (beta chain) was captured by sequencing in a study of beta chain features in type 1 diabetes. Regarding this clone: No antigen is known for it.

Isolated RNA was reverse transcribed in full, so expressed TCRB transcripts were sequenced. Libraries were prepared by immunoSEQ multiplex PCR; TCRdb keeps only in-frame clonotypes and omits some of them. The sample lists 200,000 to 250,000 clones, 25% to 30% occurring once. Regarding the study as a whole: Shorter templates might be favored by PCR, and equally so in patients and in controls.

In germline, CDR1 is SGDLS, CDR2 YYNGEE. The CDR3 sequence is 14 residues long. With 5 bases removed from V and 8 bases from J, the gap between germline ends came to 17 bases. This receptor was identified in a young man in good health. The V gene is TRBV9, the J gene TRBJ2-1, with D perhaps given as TRBD1 or TRBD2 (6 bases each). What was sequenced was central memory CD4+ T cells from blood. The CDR3: CASSGGPFGHEQFF. The CDR3 region has the DNA TGTGCCAGCAGTGGGGGGCCTTTCGGCCATGAGCAGTTCTTC.